Listed here are 27 T cell receptor beta chains from one sample, sequenced in a study of OX40 agonist ivuxolimab in advanced cancers. TCRdb keeps only in-frame clones here, not all; method: immunoSEQ multiplex PCR. Of fewer than 65,000 clones in the sample, 85% to 90% were seen once. This specimen consisted of CD4+ or CD8+ T cells sorted from blood, obtained in a trial of the OX40 agonist ivuxolimab. These receptors were collected from an adult with an advanced solid tumor such as melanoma, head and neck, liver or kidney cancer.

This chain connects TRBV2 to TRBJ2-4, with 10 bases fitting TRBD1. V shed 3 bases and J 3 bases; nucleotides not matched to a gene: 2. The CDR3 is 15 residues long. Germline values: CDR1 SNHLY, CDR2 FYNNEI. CDR3 DNA: TGTGCCAGCAGTGAGAGGACAGGGGGCAAAAACATTCAGTACTTC. Translating it yields CASSERTGGKNIQYF.

This clone was observed a single time. The chain carries TRBV5-1 and TRBJ2-4, with TRBD2 as a possible D gene (5 bases). V lost 0 bases, J lost 0 bases, and 10 bases lay in between. The CDR3 consists of 16 residues. Germline V CDR1 and CDR2: SGHRS, YFSETQ. For the CDR3, the DNA is TGCGCCAGCAGCTTGGGGATGACTATAGCCAAAAACATTCAGTACTTC. It is translated as CASSLGMTIAKNIQYF.

The chain carries TRBV7-2 and TRBJ1-4; D not certain. The CDR3 length is 12 residues. Germline V gene data show CDR1 as SGHTA and CDR2 as FQGNSA. Trimming stripped 2 bases from V and 7 bases from J, with 5 bases between. The CDR3 region has the DNA TGTGCCAGCAGCTTAACGGGTGAAAAACTGTTTTTT. It encodes CASSLTGEKLFF.

The chain uses TRBV5-1 and TRBJ1-1; 10 positions agree with TRBD1. V was clipped by 0 bases and J by 0 bases; unmatched bases: 5. The CDR3 consists of 17 residues. Germline-derived CDR1 and CDR2 are SGHRS and YFSETQ. The CDR3 here is CASSLARTGGLNTEAFF. The CDR3 DNA is TGCGCCAGCAGCTTGGCCAGGACAGGGGGTTTGAACACTGAAGCTTTCTTT. Combining the CDR3 with reference TRBV5-1 and TRBJ1-1 gives the whole variable domain KAGVTQTPRYLIKTRGQQVTLSCSPISGHRSVSWYQQTPGQGLQFLFEYFSETQRNKGNFPGRFSGRQFSNSRSEMNVSTLELGDSALYLCASSLARTGGLNTEAFFGQGTRLTVV.

The chain joins TRBV6-5 to TRBJ1-3; D perhaps matches TRBD1 (5 bases). Trimming shortened V by 6 bases and J by 0 bases, and 12 bases separated the two germline ends. The CDR3 sequence is 15 residues long. The germline gives CDR1 MNHEY, CDR2 SVGAGI. CDR3 sequence reads: CASSTGTISGNTIYF. DNA of the CDR3: TGTGCCAGCAGCACCGGGACCATCTCTGGAAACACCATATATTTT.

The V call is TRBV9, the J call TRBJ2-1; TRBD1 might be the D (6 bases). Germline-derived CDR1 and CDR2 are SGDLS and YYNGEE. This CDR3 region has 14 residues. Trimming left V 4 bases short and J 5 bases short, with 13 bases between. The CDR3 protein is CASSWSRDNNEQFF. CDR3 DNA: TGTGCCAGCAGCTGGTCCCGGGACAACAATGAGCAGTTCTTC. Full variable domain (outside the CDR3, taken from reference TRBV9 and TRBJ2-1): DSGVTQTPKHLITATGQRVTLRCSPRSGDLSVYWYQQSLDQGLQFLIQYYNGEERAKGNILERFSAQQFPDLHSELNLSSLELGDSALYFCASSWSRDNNEQFFGPGTRLTVL.

The chain has TRBV7-9 and TRBJ1-2, with TRBD1 identical over 10 bases. With 5 bases clipped from V and 7 bases from J, the junction kept 7 bases outside the gene matches. Germline CDR1 SEHNR, CDR2 FQNEAQ (reference sequence). The CDR3 extends over 14 amino acids. The CDR3: CASSTRQGAAGYTF. The CDR3 region has the DNA TGTGCCAGCAGCACCCGACAGGGGGCGGCTGGCTACACCTTC. Filled out from reference TRBV7-9 and TRBJ1-2, the complete variable domain reads DTGVSQNPRHKITKRGQNVTFRCDPISEHNRLYWYRQTLGQGPEFLTYFQNEAQLEKSRLLSDRFSAERPKGSFSTLEIQRTEQGDSAMYLCASSTRQGAAGYTFGSGTRLTVV.

This sequence joins TRBV7-2 and TRBJ2-3; D remains unclear. The germline V gene has CDR1 SGHTA and CDR2 FQGNSA. The CDR3 is 14 residues long. V gave up 7 bases and J gave up 1 base, with 12 bases separating them. CDR3 in amino acids: CASINPWGTDTQYF. The DNA of the CDR3 is TGTGCCAGCATCAATCCATGGGGCACAGATACGCAGTATTTT.

This chain joins TRBV7-2 and TRBJ2-7; no clear D gene. Germline CDR1 and CDR2: SGHTA and FQGNSA. Deletions cut 1 base from V and 0 bases from J, with 7 bases between. This CDR3 is 14 amino acids long. As DNA, the CDR3 is TGTGCCAGCAGCTTAGACCAATACTCCTACGAGCAGTACTTC. Encoded protein: CASSLDQYSYEQYF.

This clone was recorded only once. The chain recombines TRBV5-1 with TRBJ2-3, with a tentative D call TRBD1 (5 bases). Germline V gene sequence: CDR1 SGHRS, CDR2 YFSETQ. The CDR3 runs to 15 residues. Trimming stripped 2 bases from V and 0 bases from J, with 10 bases between. This CDR3 is CASSFTGSSTDTQYF. CDR3 DNA sequence: TGCGCCAGCAGCTTTACAGGCTCTAGCACAGATACGCAGTATTTT.

The chain joins TRBV19 to TRBJ2-7, with D tentatively TRBD1 or TRBD2 (5 bases each). Germline CDR1 and CDR2: LNHDA and SQIVND (reference sequence). This CDR3 contains 14 residues. The V end lost 9 bases, the J end lost 1 base, and 16 bases lay between the germline ends. The CDR3 reads CASVSGPGSYEQYF. DNA for the CDR3: TGTGCCAGCGTGTCGGGACCGGGGTCCTACGAGCAGTACTTC.

This chain connects TRBV19 to TRBJ1-2, with D perhaps matching TRBD1 (5 bases). Trimming cost V 3 bases and J 2 bases, with 13 bases left between them. CDR1 LNHDA and CDR2 SQIVND come from the germline V gene (reference sequence). CDR3 length: 15 residues. DNA for the CDR3: TGTGCCAGTAGTATCCAAGCAGGGTCCAACTATGGCTACACCTTC. Its translation is CASSIQAGSNYGYTF.

This chain links TRBV4-1 with TRBJ2-7, with D maybe TRBD1 (6 bases). Deletions cut 4 bases from V and 3 bases from J, with 16 bases between. This CDR3 has 15 amino acids. CDR1 and CDR2 from the germline V gene are MGHRA and YSYEKL. In nucleotides, the CDR3 is TGCGCCAGCAGCCTTACCCGGGACACCAGCTACGAGCAGTACTTC. Protein product: CASSLTRDTSYEQYF.

The chain combines TRBV9 with TRBJ1-1, with D unresolved. V was trimmed by 4 bases and J by 1 base, leaving 11 bases between them. The germline gives CDR1 SGDLS, CDR2 YYNGEE. CDR3 length equals 14 residues. DNA of the CDR3: TGTGCCAGCAGCACAAGACAAGGGAACACTGAAGCTTTCTTT. Amino acids: CASSTRQGNTEAFF.

V and J are TRBV7-8 and TRBJ1-2; 8 bases align to TRBD1. The CDR3 totals 14 residues. Germline V gives CDR1 SGHVS, CDR2 FQNEAQ. J was trimmed by 8 bases and V by 5 bases; bases with no gene match: 10. CDR3 sequence: CASSTRTGTRGYTF. The CDR3 nucleotides read TGTGCCAGCAGCACCAGGACAGGGACAAGAGGCTACACCTTC.

The chain joins TRBV4-2 to TRBJ2-7; D possibly corresponds to TRBD1 (5 bases). Germline V gene data show CDR1 as LGHNA and CDR2 as YNFKEQ. Trimming removed 4 bases at V and 3 bases at J, with 16 bases between. CDR3 length: 15 amino acids. The CDR3 sequence: CASSPLGAQGYEQYF. For the CDR3, the DNA is TGTGCCAGCAGCCCACTCGGTGCCCAGGGCTACGAGCAGTACTTC.

The chain is built from TRBV27 and TRBJ2-7; weak D call: TRBD1 (6 bases). V was shortened by 2 bases and J by 0 bases, with 23 bases between the two germline ends. Germline V gene data show CDR1 as MNHEY and CDR2 as SMNVEV (reference sequence). The CDR3 length is 19 residues. CDR3 nucleotides: TGTGCCAGCAGTTTACGACGACAGGTCATTCCTCATAGCTCCTACGAGCAGTACTTC. Translating it yields CASSLRRQVIPHSSYEQYF.

This chain joins TRBV5-1 and TRBJ2-7; TRBD1 matches at 9 bases. V was pared by 1 base and J by 3 bases, with 14 bases of the junction left unmatched. The CDR3 has 18 amino acids. Germline-derived CDR1 and CDR2 are SGHRS and YFSETQ. CDR3 region: CASSLQPGTGYTLYEQYF. In DNA, the CDR3 is TGCGCCAGCAGCTTGCAACCCGGGACAGGGTATACCCTCTACGAGCAGTACTTC.

In nucleotides, the CDR3 is TGTGCCAGCAGCCAAAGTACGGTTTCTTCACCCCTCCACTTT. The encoded protein is CASSQSTVSSPLHF. The chain has TRBV5-4 and TRBJ1-6; D is undetermined. Germline V CDR1 and CDR2: SGHNT, YYREEE (reference sequence). V dropped 4 bases and J dropped 9 bases, with 14 bases sitting between them. The CDR3 length is 14 residues.

This sequence joins TRBV30 and TRBJ1-2, with TRBD1 identical over 8 bases. CDR1 is GTSNPN, CDR2 SVGIG, per germline (reference sequence). After removal of 4 bases from V and 3 bases from J, the junction contained 22 bases not matched to a gene. CDR3 length equals 19 residues. The CDR3 region is CAWNGQGRGRAEVYYGYTF. DNA for the CDR3: TGTGCCTGGAACGGACAGGGCCGGGGCCGAGCGGAAGTATACTATGGCTACACCTTC.

V is TRBV5-1 and J is TRBJ2-3; no clear D. CDR1 and CDR2 from the germline V gene are SGHRS and YFSETQ. The CDR3 totals 14 residues. Trimming removed 0 bases from V and 6 bases from J, with 11 bases in between. The CDR3 reads CASSLGGISDTQYF. The CDR3 DNA reads TGCGCCAGCAGCTTGGGCGGTATTTCGGATACGCAGTATTTT.

The chain joins TRBV18 to TRBJ1-1; D is unresolved. Per the germline V gene, CDR1 is KGHSH and CDR2 is LQKENI. V was trimmed by 4 bases and J by 3 bases, leaving 12 bases between them. The CDR3 is 14 residues long. CDR3 sequence reads: CASSRKRGDTEAFF. Here the CDR3 DNA reads TGTGCCAGCTCACGAAAGCGGGGTGACACTGAAGCTTTCTTT.

The chain has TRBV18 and TRBJ1-2; no definite D call. The ends were cut back, 1 base at V and 4 bases at J, with 4 bases in the middle. Per the germline V gene, CDR1 is KGHSH and CDR2 is LQKENI. The CDR3 extends over 12 amino acids. Here the CDR3 DNA reads TGTGCCAGCTCACCACAAAGCTATGGCTACACCTTC. This encodes CASSPQSYGYTF.

This clone was seen more than once but under ten times. This chain connects TRBV6-5 to TRBJ1-1, with D hard to call. The CDR3 has 13 residues. V was trimmed by 2 bases and J by 5 bases, leaving 9 bases between them. Germline V gene data show CDR1 as MNHEY and CDR2 as SVGAGI. CDR3 region: CASSYRGRTEAFF. Here the CDR3 DNA reads TGTGCCAGCAGTTACAGAGGTAGGACTGAAGCTTTCTTT.

This clone was detected only once. The rearrangement uses TRBV19 and TRBJ2-1; D not certain. CDR1 and CDR2 (germline): LNHDA, SQIVND (reference sequence). V dropped 3 bases and J dropped 8 bases, with 14 bases sitting between them. CDR3 size: 14 residues. CDR3 residues: CASSIQLPLDEQFF. In DNA form, the CDR3 reads TGTGCCAGTAGTATTCAACTGCCCCTGGATGAGCAGTTCTTC. Full variable domain (rest looked up from reference TRBV19 and TRBJ2-1): DGGITQSPKYLFRKEGQNVTLSCEQNLNHDAMYWYRQDPGQGLRLIYYSQIVNDFQKGDIAEGYSVSREKKESFPLTVTSAQKNPTAFYLCASSIQLPLDEQFFGPGTRLTVL.

J is TRBJ2-3 and V is TRBV19, with 11 bases lining up with TRBD1. Germline CDR1 is LNHDA and CDR2 is SQIVND (reference sequence). This CDR3 has 16 amino acids. V was pared by 5 bases and J by 1 base, with 5 bases of the junction left unmatched. The CDR3 bases are TGTGCCAGTAGTCCCGCGGGACAGGGGGGCACAGATACGCAGTATTTT. Protein: CASSPAGQGGTDTQYF. The variable domain in full, completed from reference TRBV19 and TRBJ2-3, reads DGGITQSPKYLFRKEGQNVTLSCEQNLNHDAMYWYRQDPGQGLRLIYYSQIVNDFQKGDIAEGYSVSREKKESFPLTVTSAQKNPTAFYLCASSPAGQGGTDTQYFGPGTRLTVL.

In this sample, this clone turned up a few times. The chain couples TRBV5-6 to TRBJ2-2; 14 bases match TRBD2. J lost 7 bases, V lost 4 bases, and 15 bases had no gene match. The CDR3 sequence is 19 residues long. Germline V gene data show CDR1 as SGHDT and CDR2 as YYEEEE. The CDR3 sequence: CASSIGLAGGARVRGELFF. The CDR3 bases are TGTGCCAGCAGCATCGGACTAGCGGGAGGCGCCCGGGTCCGCGGGGAGCTGTTTTTT.